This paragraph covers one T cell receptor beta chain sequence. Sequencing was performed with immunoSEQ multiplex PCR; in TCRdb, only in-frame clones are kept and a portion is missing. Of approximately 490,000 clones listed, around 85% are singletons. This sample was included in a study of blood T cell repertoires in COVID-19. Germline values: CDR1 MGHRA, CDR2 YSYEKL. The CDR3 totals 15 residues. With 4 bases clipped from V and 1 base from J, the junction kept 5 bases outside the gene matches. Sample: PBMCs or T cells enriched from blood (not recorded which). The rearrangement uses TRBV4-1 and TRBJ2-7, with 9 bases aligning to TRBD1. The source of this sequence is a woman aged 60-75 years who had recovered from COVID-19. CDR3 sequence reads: CASSPGTGWSYEQYF. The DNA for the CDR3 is TGCGCCAGCAGCCCCGGGACAGGGTGGTCCTACGAGCAGTACTTC.